This is a list of T cell receptor beta chains from one sample in a study of T cell responses to AZD1222 COVID-19 vaccine. Only in-frame clones appear in the TCRdb table, and some are missing; sequencing was by immunoSEQ multiplex PCR. The table records some 90,000 clones, about 90% of them present only once. This material consisted of peripheral blood, taken on day 0 of MenACWY control vaccination. These receptors were collected from an adult in good health. CDR3s include the opening cysteine and the closing phenylalanine or tryptophan. Size tells how often a clone was seen (once, few, many) or the class of an expanded clone, and some rows leave it out.

v_call	clone_size	j_call	cdr3_aa
TRBV11-2	-	TRBJ2-2	CASSLELAPGELFF
TRBV5-1	-	TRBJ2-7	CASTRGALYSGEQYF
TRBV6-1	-	TRBJ2-7	CASIPSNAYEQYF
TRBV6-4	once	TRBJ1-2	CASSATGQGASGYTF
TRBV2	-	TRBJ1-3	CASSGATGGNTIYF
TRBV19	-	TRBJ2-4	CASGIGGRTKNIQYF
TRBV19	few	TRBJ2-7	CASSFGQGASDEQYF
TRBV18	-	TRBJ1-1	CASFGTATNTEAFF
TRBV5-1	-	TRBJ1-2	CASSLGGYGYTF
TRBV18	-	TRBJ1-1	CASSPGNMNTEAFF